A single sample gave rise to the 26 T cell receptor beta chains below, sequenced in a study of T cells in Graves' hyperthyroidism and ophthalmopathy. Amplification yielded TCR beta CDR3 regions, with RNA transcripts as the source. HTBI primers were employed in a first-round RT-PCR of the TCR CDR3. TCRdb itself ran the multiplex PCR reads through MiXCR, one entry per CDR3 protein. The sample lists 500,000 to 650,000 distinct CDR3 sequences; around 15% were seen once. The sequenced material came from blood. These receptors were taken from a woman between 40 and 50 years old with Graves' hyperthyroidism.

The gene calls are TRBV24-1 and TRBJ1-1; a weak D match, TRBD1 (6 bases). V was shortened by 9 bases and J by 0 bases, with 10 bases between the two germline ends. The CDR3 consists of 13 residues. Germline CDR1 is KGHDR and CDR2 is SFDVKD. CDR3: CATQGQMNTEAFF. The CDR3 DNA reads as TGTGCCACCCAGGGACAAATGAACACTGAAGCTTTCTTT.

The chain has TRBV2 and TRBJ1-4; D is unclear. The CDR3 loop spans 14 amino acids. V gave up 6 bases and J gave up 5 bases, with 13 bases separating them. CDR1 is SNHLY, CDR2 FYNNEI, per germline. The CDR3 spells CASSPVTNNEKLFF. The CDR3 nucleotides read TGTGCCAGCAGCCCGGTTACAAACAATGAAAAACTGTTTTTT.

V gene TRBV13 combines with J gene TRBJ2-1; possible D gene TRBD1, 6 bases. Trimming stripped 4 bases from V and 6 bases from J, with 19 bases between. The CDR3 totals 16 residues. The V gene's germline CDR1 is PRHDT and CDR2 FYEKMQ (reference sequence). The DNA for the CDR3 is TGTGCCAGCAGCTCTTTCCGGGACACGAGGCGCAATGAGCAGTTCTTC. Translation gives CASSSFRDTRRNEQFF.

This clonotype was detected a few times. This rearrangement joins TRBV6-2 or TRBV6-3 to TRBJ2-2, with D possibly being TRBD1 or TRBD2 (7 bases each). The V end lost 8 bases, the J end lost 2 bases, and 12 bases lay between the germline ends. The CDR3 totals 14 residues. Germline values: CDR1 MNHEY, CDR2 SVGEGT. As DNA, the CDR3 is TGTGCCAGCGCAGGGGGGGTTAACACCGGGGAGCTGTTTTTT. Protein sequence: CASAGGVNTGELFF.

This clonotype was seen many times. V usage is TRBV3-1 and J usage is TRBJ2-2; no definite D call. V lost 2 bases and J 0 bases, leaving 7 bases between the germline ends. CDR1 is LGHDT, CDR2 YNNKEL, per germline (reference sequence). CDR3 length: 15 residues. The CDR3 region has the DNA TGTGCCAGCAGCCAAAGTTTTACGAACACCGGGGAGCTGTTTTTT. Translated: CASSQSFTNTGELFF.

This clonotype was recorded many times. The chain links TRBV15 to TRBJ2-3, with TRBD2 matching over 7 bases. V lost 6 bases to trimming and J lost 1 base; unmatched junction nucleotides: 7. This CDR3 has 15 amino acids. Looked up from germline, CDR1 is LNHNV and CDR2 is YYDKDF (reference sequence). Written as DNA, the CDR3 is TGTGCCACCAGGGTTGGGAGGGCCCGCACAGATACGCAGTATTTT. Protein: CATRVGRARTDTQYF.

This clonotype was seen ten or more times. DNA of the CDR3: TGTGCCAGCAGCTTAGGATACTCGGGGGAAAACTACGAGCAGTACTTC. Its protein product is CASSLGYSGENYEQYF. J is TRBJ2-7 and V is TRBV11-2, with D possibly being TRBD2 (6 bases). The germline gives CDR1 SGHAT, CDR2 FQNNGV. This CDR3 has 16 residues. Trimming cost V 1 base and J 3 bases, with 16 bases left between them. Full variable domain (missing parts from reference TRBV11-2 and TRBJ2-7): EAGVAQSPRYKIIEKRQSVAFWCNPISGHATLYWYQQILGQGPKLLIQFQNNGVVDDSQLPKDRFSAERLKGVDSTLKIQPAKLEDSAVYLCASSLGYSGENYEQYFGPGTRLTVT.

This clonotype was recorded many times. The chain combines TRBV28 with TRBJ2-1, with 8 bases identical to TRBD2. V shed 7 bases and J 4 bases; nucleotides not matched to a gene: 6. The CDR3 length is 14 residues. The germline gives CDR1 MDHEN, CDR2 SYDVKM. The CDR3 nucleotides are TGTGCCAGCACGAGCGGGAGACAGTACAATGAGCAGTTCTTC. It translates to CASTSGRQYNEQFF.

This clonotype occurred many times. V and J are TRBV12-3 or TRBV12-4 and TRBJ1-1; D may be TRBD1 (5 bases). The CDR3 is 14 residues long. The V gene lost 6 bases and the J gene lost 7 bases, with 18 bases spanning the gap. CDR3: CASRQTAPPIEAFF. The CDR3 DNA follows: TGTGCCAGCAGGCAGACAGCACCTCCAATTGAAGCTTTCTTT.

The chain uses TRBV6-1 and TRBJ2-7; 10 nucleotides line up with TRBD2. The V and J ends lost 5 bases and 3 bases, in that order; junction bases with no gene match: 7. CDR1 MNHNS and CDR2 SASEGT come from the germline V gene. The CDR3 covers 15 residues. CDR3 coding DNA: TGTGCCAGCAGTCAATCAATAGCGGGGGGCTACGAGCAGTACTTC. Translating gives CASSQSIAGGYEQYF.

This clonotype was detected ten times or more. The chain joins TRBV2 to TRBJ2-7; TRBD1 might be the D (6 bases). There are 14 residues in the CDR3. Germline values: CDR1 SNHLY, CDR2 FYNNEI. V was clipped by 7 bases and J by 4 bases, with 17 bases between them. The CDR3 reads CASIRDMTNYEQYF. DNA for the CDR3: TGTGCCAGCATCAGGGACATGACGAATTACGAGCAGTACTTC. Together with reference TRBV2 and TRBJ2-7, the CDR3 gives the full variable domain: EPEVTQTPSHQVTQMGQEVILRCVPISNHLYFYWYRQILGQKVEFLVSFYNNEISEKSEIFDDQFSVERPDGSNFTLKIRSTKLEDSAMYFCASIRDMTNYEQYFGPGTRLTVT.

This clonotype came up many times. The rearrangement uses TRBV7-3 and TRBJ2-1; D is perhaps TRBD2 (6 bases). The V and J ends lost 4 bases and 5 bases respectively, with 15 bases between them. In germline, CDR1 is SGHTA, CDR2 FQGTGA. This CDR3 contains 15 residues. CDR3 in amino acids: CASSSPGGMNNEQFF. The CDR3 bases are TGTGCCAGCAGCTCCCCTGGCGGGATGAACAATGAGCAGTTCTTC.

This chain links TRBV18 with TRBJ2-6; no firm D call. CDR1 is KGHSH and CDR2 is LQKENI in the germline V gene. V lost 2 bases and J lost 0, with 14 bases in between. The CDR3 is 18 amino acids. The CDR3 bases are TGTGCCAGCTCACCATCTAGTCCGACGAGCTCTGGGGCCAACGTCCTGACTTTC. Protein: CASSPSSPTSSGANVLTF.

This clonotype was seen many times. The V call is TRBV18, the J call TRBJ1-1, with unresolved D. CDR3 length: 16 residues. With 0 bases removed from V and 1 base from J, the gap between germline ends came to 12 bases. CDR1 KGHSH and CDR2 LQKENI come from the germline V gene. CDR3 sequence reads: CASSPPHGMQNTEAFF. The CDR3, as DNA: TGTGCCAGCTCACCACCCCACGGTATGCAGAACACTGAAGCTTTCTTT.

This sequence joins TRBV28 and TRBJ1-4; weak D call: TRBD1 (6 bases). Trimming took off 6 bases at V and 8 bases at J, with 13 bases between the two ends. This CDR3 contains 13 residues. Germline values: CDR1 MDHEN, CDR2 SYDVKM. For the CDR3, the DNA is TGTGCCAGCAGCACCAGACAGGCGGAAAAACTGTTTTTT. This gives the protein CASSTRQAEKLFF.

Ten or more counts support this clonotype. In nucleotides, the CDR3 is TGTGCCAGCAGTGTTGGGAGACAGGGGCTTTATAGCAATCAGCCCCAGCATTTT. It specifies CASSVGRQGLYSNQPQHF. V and J are TRBV2 and TRBJ1-5; 8 bases line up with TRBD1. Germline V gene sequence: CDR1 SNHLY, CDR2 FYNNEI. The J segment lost 0 bases and the V segment lost 4 bases, leaving 11 bases of the junction unmatched. CDR3 length equals 18 residues.

This clonotype was observed a handful of times. The chain couples TRBV30 to TRBJ2-7; D is perhaps TRBD1 or TRBD2 (5 bases each). TRBJ2-1 matches the DNA end more closely, so the J call is doubtful. CDR3 size: 15 residues. From germline, CDR1 is GTSNPN and CDR2 SVGIG (reference sequence). The CDR3 coding sequence is TGTGCCTGGAGTGTACTTGGGACGGCTGCCTACGAGCAGTTCTTC. Translation gives CAWSVLGTAAYEQFF.

This clonotype was observed a handful of times. This sequence joins TRBV9 and TRBJ1-1; D is perhaps TRBD1 (5 bases). The CDR3 loop spans 15 amino acids. The germline CDR1 and CDR2 sequences are SGDLS and YYNGEE. V gave up 0 bases and J gave up 0 bases, with 9 bases separating them. In nucleotides, the CDR3 is TGTGCCAGCAGCGTAGTTGAGGGGATGAACACTGAAGCTTTCTTT. Its translation is CASSVVEGMNTEAFF. The full variable domain, with the rest looked up from reference TRBV9 and TRBJ1-1, is DSGVTQTPKHLITATGQRVTLRCSPRSGDLSVYWYQQSLDQGLQFLIQYYNGEERAKGNILERFSAQQFPDLHSELNLSSLELGDSALYFCASSVVEGMNTEAFFGQGTRLTVV.

The chain carries TRBV6-5 and TRBJ2-1, with 9 positions matching TRBD1. Trimming cost V 2 bases and J 4 bases; bases outside gene matches: 3. CDR1 MNHEY and CDR2 SVGAGI come from the germline V gene. The CDR3 extends over 15 amino acids. The chain's CDR3 is CASSYDRGIYNEQFF. The CDR3 region has the DNA TGTGCCAGCAGTTACGACAGGGGGATTTACAATGAGCAGTTCTTC.

The sample holds many counts of this clonotype. V is TRBV30 and J is TRBJ2-3; D ambiguous. The germline V gene encodes CDR1 GTSNPN and CDR2 SVGIG (reference sequence). The CDR3 extends over 11 amino acids. Between the trimmed V and J ends, which lost 3 bases and 2 bases, there was a span of 3 bases. The CDR3 sequence is CAWRYTDTQYF. The CDR3 region has the DNA TGTGCCTGGAGATACACAGATACGCAGTATTTT.

DNA of the CDR3: TGTGCCAGCAGTCCAACGGGCGGGGGAGTATACGAGCAGTACTTC. Translated: CASSPTGGGVYEQYF. The chain recombines TRBV7-8 with TRBJ2-7; 7 bases match TRBD2. Germline trimming cut 6 bases from V and 4 bases from J; bases unmatched to any gene: 12. Germline CDR1 is SGHVS and CDR2 is FQNEAQ. This CDR3 comprises 15 residues.

The V and J genes are TRBV20-1 and TRBJ2-1; D possibly corresponds to TRBD1 (5 bases). The CDR3 sequence is 14 residues long. Germline CDR1 is DFQATT and CDR2 is SNEGSKA (reference sequence). The germline V and J ends were trimmed by 4 bases and 6 bases, with 16 bases remaining between them. The CDR3 DNA reads as TGCAGTGCTAAACCGGGCGCAGGGATCAATGAGCAGTTCTTC. This gives the protein CSAKPGAGINEQFF.

This clonotype was picked up many times. V usage is TRBV30 and J usage is TRBJ1-5; TRBD1 agrees at 9 bases. CDR1 and CDR2 (germline): GTSNPN, SVGIG (reference sequence). V lost 2 bases and J lost 6; bases outside the gene matches: 5. CDR3 size: 14 residues. The CDR3 spells CAWSRGQGGQPQHF. CDR3 in DNA: TGTGCCTGGAGTCGGGGACAGGGCGGTCAGCCCCAGCATTTT.

The chain combines TRBV6-1 with TRBJ1-3; no clear D gene. Between the trimmed V and J ends, which lost 6 bases and 0 bases, there was a span of 6 bases. Germline CDR1 MNHNS, CDR2 SASEGT. The CDR3 is 13 residues long. The CDR3 region is CASRDPSGNTIYF. The CDR3 nucleotides read TGTGCCAGCAGGGATCCCTCTGGAAACACCATATATTTT.

At least ten counts were recorded for this clonotype. This sequence joins TRBV18 and TRBJ2-4; D might be TRBD2 (6 bases). This CDR3 region has 15 residues. CDR1 KGHSH and CDR2 LQKENI come from the germline V gene. Trimming removed 6 bases from V and 0 bases from J, with 12 bases in between. This chain's CDR3 is CASSPEGLAKNIQYF. Here the CDR3 DNA reads TGTGCCAGCTCCCCGGAGGGACTAGCCAAAAACATTCAGTACTTC.

Points on this clonotype: The conserved final phenylalanine or tryptophan is absent from the CDR3, which likely points to a read error. The V gene is TRBV28, the J gene TRBJ2-3; D may be TRBD2 (5 bases). CDR3 length: 15 residues. Germline CDR1 MDHEN, CDR2 SYDVKM. Deletions cut 5 bases from V and 0 bases from J, with 12 bases between. The CDR3 DNA sequence: TGTGCCAGCAGTCCAGGAACGGGAAGCACAGATACGCAGTATCTT. Residues: CASSPGTGSTDTQYL.